Each of the 26 T cell receptor beta chains below was sequenced from the same sample in a study of regulatory T cells in long-lasting Graves disease. The time point is: newly diagnosed GD, antithyroid drugs for less than 3 months. Following extraction of RNA from PBMCs, that RNA was used to make the TCR library. Through Arm-PCR of CDR3 regions and iRepertoire HTBI primers, TCR beta libraries were built. TCRdb itself ran the multiplex PCR reads through MiXCR, one entry per CDR3 protein. The sample includes hundreds of thousands of distinct CDR3 sequences, roughly 13% of them seen just once. This sample was also put to use in a study of T cells in Graves' hyperthyroidism and ophthalmopathy.

This sample comprised peripheral blood mononuclear cells (PBMCs), obtained at new diagnosis, from a patient treated with antithyroid drugs. These receptors were taken from a man aged 25-45 years with Graves disease.

This clonotype was seen repeatedly, ten times or more. The gene calls are TRBV27 and TRBJ2-7; D may be TRBD1 (6 bases). CDR3 length equals 14 residues. The germline gives CDR1 MNHEY, CDR2 SMNVEV (reference sequence). Trimming took 5 bases from V and 3 from J, leaving 14 bases between them. CDR3 nucleotide sequence: TGTGCCAGCAGTGCCCCGGGGACATTCTACGAGCAGTACTTC. Translated, it gives CASSAPGTFYEQYF.

The genes are TRBV20-1 and TRBJ2-3; TRBD1 is a possible D gene (6 bases). This CDR3 is built from 14 residues. V lost 6 bases to trimming and J lost 4 bases, with 17 bases between them. Germline CDR1 DFQATT, CDR2 SNEGSKA (reference sequence). Here the CDR3 reads CSATEQGTADTQYF. The CDR3 nucleotides are TGCAGTGCCACAGAACAGGGTACGGCAGATACGCAGTATTTT.

This clonotype was observed many times. V is TRBV7-8 and J is TRBJ2-1, with 9 bases identical to TRBD2. The CDR3 runs 15 residues. After removal of 6 bases from V and 4 bases from J, the junction contained 7 bases not matched to a gene. Germline V gives CDR1 SGHVS, CDR2 FQNEAQ. The CDR3 here is CASSLRLAVYNEQFF. In DNA, the CDR3 is TGTGCCAGCAGTTTAAGACTAGCGGTTTACAATGAGCAGTTCTTC. Variable domain in full (rest from reference TRBV7-8 and TRBJ2-1): GAGVSQSPRYKVAKRGQDVALRCDPISGHVSLFWYQQALGQGPEFLTYFQNEAQLDKSGLPSDRFFAERPEGSVSTLKIQRTQQEDSAVYLCASSLRLAVYNEQFFGPGTRLTVL.

The CDR3 DNA is TGTGCCATCAGTGTAAGGAGCAGGAGGAAGAGACTTTCCTACGAGCAGTACTTC. Translated: CAISVRSRRKRLSYEQYF. This chain connects TRBV10-3 to TRBJ2-7; D perhaps matches TRBD2 (5 bases). Trimming took 4 bases from V and 1 from J, leaving 23 bases between them. The CDR3 has 18 residues. Germline CDR1 is ENHRY and CDR2 is SYGVKD.

This clonotype showed up many times. V and J are TRBV28 and TRBJ2-2, with D possibly being TRBD2 (7 bases). This CDR3 is built from 17 residues. CDR1 and CDR2 from the germline V gene are MDHEN and SYDVKM. V was clipped by 7 bases and J by 4 bases, with 22 bases between them. CDR3 bases: TGTGCCAGCACCCCTCGAGGGGGGGGCGCTGGCACCGGGGAGCTGTTTTTT. This encodes CASTPRGGGAGTGELFF.

The table lists this clonotype with many counts. V and J are TRBV29-1 and TRBJ2-1, with TRBD1 as a possible D gene (7 bases). The CDR3 runs 13 residues. Germline V gene lookup returns CDR1 SQVTM and CDR2 ANQGSEA. V dropped 5 bases and J dropped 5 bases, with 13 bases sitting between them. The CDR3 nucleotides read TGCAGCGTTCAGGGGGGAGCACACAATGAGCAGTTCTTC. Translation: CSVQGGAHNEQFF.

The table lists this clonotype with many counts. The chain is built from TRBV28 and TRBJ2-3; possibly TRBD2 for D (7 bases). V gave up 7 bases and J gave up 2 bases, with 13 bases separating them. Germline loops: CDR1 MDHEN, CDR2 SYDVKM. This CDR3 region has 14 residues. The CDR3 DNA sequence: TGTGCCAGCACCTTGGGGGGGCTCACAGATACGCAGTATTTT. This codes for CASTLGGLTDTQYF.

The chain employs TRBV5-4 and TRBJ1-2, with 11 bases lining up with TRBD1. From germline, CDR1 is SGHNT and CDR2 YYREEE (reference sequence). This CDR3 comprises 15 residues. The ends lost 5 bases at V and 6 bases at J; junction bases unmatched: 9. CDR3 region: CASRLPGQGGDGYTF. CDR3 nucleotide sequence: TGTGCCAGCAGGTTGCCGGGACAGGGGGGAGATGGCTACACCTTC.

This clonotype was counted between two and nine times. The rearrangement uses TRBV20-1 and TRBJ1-1; D might be TRBD1 (6 bases). V dropped 3 bases and J dropped 0 bases, with 8 bases sitting between them. Germline V lookup: CDR1 DFQATT, CDR2 SNEGSKA (reference sequence). The CDR3 extends over 13 amino acids. The CDR3 region is CSARGHLNTEAFF. CDR3 DNA: TGCAGTGCTAGGGGACACCTGAACACTGAAGCTTTCTTT.

This clonotype occurred a few times. The chain joins TRBV12-3 or TRBV12-4 to TRBJ2-2; possibly TRBD1 for D (6 bases). CDR3 length: 13 amino acids. Trimming removed 7 bases from V and 6 bases from J, with 12 bases in between. The CDR3 DNA follows: TGTGCCAGCACCGGACAGTCTCCCGGGGAGCTGTTTTTT. It specifies CASTGQSPGELFF.

This clonotype was seen a single time. A read error may be the cause here, since a much bigger clone is one base away. The genes are TRBV6-5 and TRBJ2-7; D may be TRBD2 (6 bases). The germline gives CDR1 MNHEY, CDR2 SVGAGI. The CDR3 runs 14 residues. The CDR3 nucleotides are TGTGCCAGCAGTTACTCCGGGAGTTTGGACGAGCAGTGCTTC. Residues: CASSYSGSLDEQCF.

The sample holds many counts of this clonotype. V usage is TRBV6-1 and J usage is TRBJ1-4; possible D gene TRBD1, 6 bases. Trimming removed 6 bases at V and 4 bases at J, with 21 bases between. Germline-derived CDR1 and CDR2 are MNHNS and SASEGT. CDR3 length equals 17 residues. The CDR3 DNA is TGTGCCAGCAGGTCGTTTGGGGGCTCGGGAGTTAATGAAAAACTGTTTTTT. It specifies CASRSFGGSGVNEKLFF.

This clonotype appeared a few times. A clone one base away is much larger, so this may be a read error. This chain uses TRBV12-3 or TRBV12-4 with TRBJ2-1; D is undetermined. This CDR3 spans 14 amino acids. CDR3 amino acids: CASSLSWSYSEQFF. The CDR3 DNA sequence: TGTGCCAGCAGTTTGTCGTGGTCGTACAGTGAGCAGTTCTTC.

The sample holds many counts of this clonotype. The V and J genes are TRBV11-2 and TRBJ1-5; D gene ambiguous. Deletions cut 1 base from V and 9 bases from J, with 10 bases between. The CDR3 is made up of 13 amino acids. The germline V gene has CDR1 SGHAT and CDR2 FQNNGV. CDR3 amino acids: CASSLGGRGPQHF. The CDR3 bases are TGTGCCAGCAGCTTAGGCGGGCGAGGGCCCCAGCATTTT. The entire variable domain, with the rest obtained from reference TRBV11-2 and TRBJ1-5, is as follows: EAGVAQSPRYKIIEKRQSVAFWCNPISGHATLYWYQQILGQGPKLLIQFQNNGVVDDSQLPKDRFSAERLKGVDSTLKIQPAKLEDSAVYLCASSLGGRGPQHFGDGTRLSIL.

The chain carries TRBV6-1 and TRBJ2-2; possibly TRBD2 for D (6 bases). V lost 7 bases and J 3 bases, leaving 18 bases between the germline ends. Germline V gene data show CDR1 as MNHNS and CDR2 as SASEGT. This CDR3 region has 16 residues. The CDR3 reads CASTPEGLLYTGELFF. The CDR3 DNA follows: TGTGCCAGCACCCCGGAGGGTTTACTGTACACCGGGGAGCTGTTTTTT.

This clonotype has only a few counts. This chain joins TRBV19 and TRBJ2-1; 8 bases agree with TRBD1. Germline CDR1 and CDR2: LNHDA and SQIVND (reference sequence). J lost 3 bases, V lost 1 base, and 2 bases had no gene match. The CDR3 runs to 15 residues. CDR3 in DNA: TGTGCCAGTAGTATAGCCAGGGGGCTCTACAATGAGCAGTTCTTC. The encoded protein is CASSIARGLYNEQFF.

At least ten counts were recorded for this clonotype. This chain joins TRBV12-3 or TRBV12-4 and TRBJ2-1; TRBD1 matches at 10 bases. The CDR3 sequence is 16 residues long. V lost 8 bases to trimming and J lost 6 bases; unmatched junction nucleotides: 13. DNA of the CDR3: TGTGCCAGCGACAAGAGGGGGACAGGGGTTTCCAATGAGCAGTTCTTC. Its translation: CASDKRGTGVSNEQFF.

This clonotype was seen only a few times. The genes are TRBV18 and TRBJ2-3; possible D gene TRBD2, 5 bases. From germline, CDR1 is KGHSH and CDR2 LQKENI. This CDR3 spans 16 amino acids. Trimming took off 2 bases at V and 2 bases at J, with 14 bases between the two ends. The DNA of the CDR3 is TGTGCCAGCTCACCATCGGCGGGCCCCTCCACAGATACGCAGTATTTT. Translating gives CASSPSAGPSTDTQYF.

This clonotype was counted only a few times. V is TRBV29-1 and J is TRBJ2-5; 10 nucleotides align to TRBD1. CDR1 is SQVTM and CDR2 is ANQGSEA in the germline V gene. Trimming removed 7 bases from V and 4 bases from J; junction bases left unmatched: 6. The CDR3 contains 13 residues. The CDR3 nucleotides read TGCAGCGGGGGGGGACAGGGGCCAGAGACCCAGTACTTC. Protein sequence: CSGGGQGPETQYF.

This clonotype was recorded many times. DNA of the CDR3: TGTGCCAGCAGTGAGGGACAGGTTAGCAATCAGCCCCAGCATTTT. Translated: CASSEGQVSNQPQHF. The chain employs TRBV2 and TRBJ1-5; 8 bases map to TRBD1. This CDR3 has 15 residues. The J segment lost 0 bases and the V segment lost 3 bases, leaving 1 base of the junction unmatched. The germline gives CDR1 SNHLY, CDR2 FYNNEI. Supplemented by reference TRBV2 and TRBJ1-5, the full variable domain reads EPEVTQTPSHQVTQMGQEVILRCVPISNHLYFYWYRQILGQKVEFLVSFYNNEISEKSEIFDDQFSVERPDGSNFTLKIRSTKLEDSAMYFCASSEGQVSNQPQHFGDGTRLSIL.

The chain couples TRBV24-1 to TRBJ2-1, with D unclear. Per the germline V gene, CDR1 is KGHDR and CDR2 is SFDVKD. This CDR3 contains 13 residues. V was pared by 1 base and J by 5 bases, with 5 bases between. DNA for the CDR3: TGTGCCACCAGTGATTTTAGAGACAATGAGCAGTTCTTC. Amino acids: CATSDFRDNEQFF.

The V and J genes are TRBV10-3 and TRBJ2-3, with 10 bases fitting TRBD2. Trimming cost V 7 bases and J 4 bases; bases outside gene matches: 8. CDR3 length: 15 residues. Germline CDR1 ENHRY, CDR2 SYGVKD. CDR3 DNA sequence: TGTGCCATCAATAATCTAGCGGGAGCCCCAGATACGCAGTATTTT. Amino acids: CAINNLAGAPDTQYF.

This clonotype was seen repeatedly, ten times or more. The J gene is TRBJ2-3, the V gene TRBV12-3 or TRBV12-4; 7 bases are a match to TRBD1. The CDR3 has 17 amino acids. After removal of 6 bases from V and 7 bases from J, the junction contained 19 bases not matched to a gene. CDR3 in amino acids: CASSPAPGQSNPHTQYF. DNA for the CDR3: TGTGCCAGCAGCCCAGCCCCGGGACAGTCCAACCCTCATACGCAGTATTTT.

This clonotype was detected only a few times. The chain uses TRBV7-9 and TRBJ2-1, with D unclear. This CDR3 has 12 residues. The V end lost 1 base, the J end lost 9 bases, and 7 bases lay between the germline ends. Looked up from germline, CDR1 is SEHNR and CDR2 is FQNEAQ (reference sequence). CDR3 residues: CASSLVSGEQFF. The CDR3 nucleotides read TGTGCCAGCAGCTTAGTTTCGGGTGAGCAGTTCTTC.

This clonotype has ten or more counts. The chain joins TRBV12-5 to TRBJ2-1; 8 bases match TRBD2. Per germline, CDR1 LGHNT and CDR2 FRNRAP. With V trimmed by 1 base and J by 6 bases, 14 bases remained unmatched. The CDR3 has 18 amino acids. CDR3 protein: CASGLDLRKRELANEQFF. In DNA form, the CDR3 reads TGTGCTAGTGGTTTGGATCTGAGGAAGCGGGAGCTGGCCAATGAGCAGTTCTTC.

The V and J genes are TRBV19 and TRBJ2-7, with TRBD2 matching over 8 bases. The junction had 8 bases not matched to a gene; V was cut back by 1 base and J by 3 bases. Germline assignment: CDR1 LNHDA and CDR2 SQIVND (reference sequence). CDR3 length: 16 residues. The CDR3 loop reads CASSIGGSGANYEQYF. DNA for the CDR3: TGTGCCAGTAGTATAGGAGGTAGCGGGGCTAACTACGAGCAGTACTTC.